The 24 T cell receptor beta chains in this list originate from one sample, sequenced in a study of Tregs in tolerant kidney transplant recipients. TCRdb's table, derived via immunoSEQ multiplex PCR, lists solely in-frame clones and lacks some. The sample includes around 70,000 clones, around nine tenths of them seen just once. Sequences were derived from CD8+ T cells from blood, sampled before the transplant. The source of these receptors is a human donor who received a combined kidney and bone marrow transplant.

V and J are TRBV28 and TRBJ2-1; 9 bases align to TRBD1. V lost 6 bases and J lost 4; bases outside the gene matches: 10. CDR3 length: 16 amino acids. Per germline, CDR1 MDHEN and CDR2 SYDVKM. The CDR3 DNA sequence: TGTGCCAGCAGCCACCAACAGGGGGCGGTTTACAATGAGCAGTTCTTC. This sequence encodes CASSHQQGAVYNEQFF.

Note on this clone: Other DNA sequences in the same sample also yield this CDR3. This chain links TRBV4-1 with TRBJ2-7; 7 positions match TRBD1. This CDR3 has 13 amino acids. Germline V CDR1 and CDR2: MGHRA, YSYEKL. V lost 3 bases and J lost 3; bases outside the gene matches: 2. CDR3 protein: CASSQGQNYEQYF. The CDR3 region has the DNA TGCGCCAGCAGCCAGGGACAGAACTACGAGCAGTACTTC.

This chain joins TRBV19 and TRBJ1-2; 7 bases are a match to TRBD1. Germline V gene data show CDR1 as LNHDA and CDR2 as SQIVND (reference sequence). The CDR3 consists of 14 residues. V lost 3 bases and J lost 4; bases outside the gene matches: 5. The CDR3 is CASSILGTAYGYTF. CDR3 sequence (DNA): TGTGCCAGTAGTATTCTTGGGACAGCCTATGGCTACACCTTC.

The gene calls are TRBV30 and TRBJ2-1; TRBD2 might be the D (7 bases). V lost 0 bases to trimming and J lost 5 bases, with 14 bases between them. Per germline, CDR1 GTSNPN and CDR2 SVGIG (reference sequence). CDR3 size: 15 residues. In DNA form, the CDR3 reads TGTGCCTGGAGTGTACCGGCGGGGGCTAACAATGAGCAGTTCTTC. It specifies CAWSVPAGANNEQFF.

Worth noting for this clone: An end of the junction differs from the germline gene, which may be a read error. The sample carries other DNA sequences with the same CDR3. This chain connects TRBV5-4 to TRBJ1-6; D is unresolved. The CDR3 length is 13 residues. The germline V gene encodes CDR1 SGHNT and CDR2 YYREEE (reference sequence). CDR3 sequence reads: CASSFSSNSPLHF. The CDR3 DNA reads TGTGCCAGCAGCTTTTCATCCAATTCCCCCCTCCACTTT.

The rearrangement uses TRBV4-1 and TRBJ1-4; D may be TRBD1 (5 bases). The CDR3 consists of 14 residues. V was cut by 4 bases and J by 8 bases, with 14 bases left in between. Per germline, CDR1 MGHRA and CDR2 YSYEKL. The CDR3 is CASSLGGLEEKLFF. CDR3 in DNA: TGCGCCAGCAGCCTCGGGGGTCTGGAAGAAAAACTGTTTTTT.

As DNA, the CDR3 is TGTGCCAGCAGCGCATACGGGAGCTCCTACGAGCAGTACTTC. Translating it yields CASSAYGSSYEQYF. This rearrangement joins TRBV9 to TRBJ2-7, with D tentatively TRBD2 (6 bases). There are 14 residues in the CDR3. V was cut by 3 bases and J by 0 bases, with 10 bases left in between. CDR1 and CDR2 (germline): SGDLS, YYNGEE.

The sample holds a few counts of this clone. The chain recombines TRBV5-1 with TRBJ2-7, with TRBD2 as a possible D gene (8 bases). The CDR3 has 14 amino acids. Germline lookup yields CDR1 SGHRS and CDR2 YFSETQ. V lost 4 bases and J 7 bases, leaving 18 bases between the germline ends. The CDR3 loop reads CASSPGGTAEEQYF. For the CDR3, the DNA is TGCGCCAGCAGCCCGGGGGGGACAGCAGAAGAGCAGTACTTC.

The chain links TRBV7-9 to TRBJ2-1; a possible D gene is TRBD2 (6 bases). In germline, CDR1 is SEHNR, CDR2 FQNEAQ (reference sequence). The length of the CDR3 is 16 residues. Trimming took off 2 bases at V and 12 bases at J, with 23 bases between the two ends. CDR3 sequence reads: CASSLMRGTPPVGQFF. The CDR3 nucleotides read TGTGCCAGCAGCTTAATGCGCGGGACGCCCCCCGTAGGGCAGTTCTTC.

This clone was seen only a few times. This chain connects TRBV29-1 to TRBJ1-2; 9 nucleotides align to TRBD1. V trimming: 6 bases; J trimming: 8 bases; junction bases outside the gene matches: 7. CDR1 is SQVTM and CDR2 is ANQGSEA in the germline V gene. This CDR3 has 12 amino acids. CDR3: CSVQQGAGGYTF. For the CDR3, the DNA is TGCAGCGTCCAACAGGGGGCAGGCGGCTACACCTTC.

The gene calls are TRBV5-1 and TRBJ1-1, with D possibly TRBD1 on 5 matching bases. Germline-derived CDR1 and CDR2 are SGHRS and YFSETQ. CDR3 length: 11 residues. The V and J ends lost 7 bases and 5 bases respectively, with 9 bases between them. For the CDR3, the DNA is TGCGCCAGCTGGGGGGGTACTGAAGCTTTCTTT. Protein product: CASWGGTEAFF. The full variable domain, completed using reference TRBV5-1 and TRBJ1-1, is KAGVTQTPRYLIKTRGQQVTLSCSPISGHRSVSWYQQTPGQGLQFLFEYFSETQRNKGNFPGRFSGRQFSNSRSEMNVSTLELGDSALYLCASWGGTEAFFGQGTRLTVV.

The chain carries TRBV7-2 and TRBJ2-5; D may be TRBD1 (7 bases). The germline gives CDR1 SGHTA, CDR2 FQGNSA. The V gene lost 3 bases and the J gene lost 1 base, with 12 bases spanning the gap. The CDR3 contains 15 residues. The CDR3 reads CASSFGGGIQETQYF. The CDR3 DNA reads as TGTGCCAGCAGCTTTGGAGGGGGCATCCAAGAGACCCAGTACTTC.

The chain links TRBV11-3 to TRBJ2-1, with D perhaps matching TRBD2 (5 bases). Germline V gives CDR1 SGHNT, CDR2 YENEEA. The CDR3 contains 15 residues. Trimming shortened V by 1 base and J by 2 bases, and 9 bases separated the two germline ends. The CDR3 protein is CASSLVASPYNEQFF. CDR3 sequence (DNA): TGTGCCAGCAGCTTAGTAGCGTCTCCCTACAATGAGCAGTTCTTC.

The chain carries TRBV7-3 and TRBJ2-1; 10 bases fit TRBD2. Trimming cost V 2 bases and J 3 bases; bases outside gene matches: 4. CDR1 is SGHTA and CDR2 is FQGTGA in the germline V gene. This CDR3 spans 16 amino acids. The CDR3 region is CASSLWASGSYNEQFF. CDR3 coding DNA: TGTGCCAGCAGCTTATGGGCTAGCGGGAGCTACAATGAGCAGTTCTTC.

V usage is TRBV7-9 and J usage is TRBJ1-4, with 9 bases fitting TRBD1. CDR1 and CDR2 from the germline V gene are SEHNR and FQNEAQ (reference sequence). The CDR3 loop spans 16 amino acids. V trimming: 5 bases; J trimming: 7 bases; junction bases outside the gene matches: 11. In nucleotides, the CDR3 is TGTGCCAGCAGCCCACGACCCGGGACAGGGCGTGAAAAACTGTTTTTT. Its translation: CASSPRPGTGREKLFF. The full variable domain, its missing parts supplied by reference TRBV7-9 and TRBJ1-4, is DTGVSQNPRHKITKRGQNVTFRCDPISEHNRLYWYRQTLGQGPEFLTYFQNEAQLEKSRLLSDRFSAERPKGSFSTLEIQRTEQGDSAMYLCASSPRPGTGREKLFFGSGTQLSVL.

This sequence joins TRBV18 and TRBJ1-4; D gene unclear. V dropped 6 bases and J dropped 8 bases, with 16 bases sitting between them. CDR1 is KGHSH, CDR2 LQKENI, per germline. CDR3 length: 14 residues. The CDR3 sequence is CASSPRAPLEKLFF. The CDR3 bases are TGTGCCAGCTCGCCCCGAGCCCCCTTAGAAAAACTGTTTTTT.

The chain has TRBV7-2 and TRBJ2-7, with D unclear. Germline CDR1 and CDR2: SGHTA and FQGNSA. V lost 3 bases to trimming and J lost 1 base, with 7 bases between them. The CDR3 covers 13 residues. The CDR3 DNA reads TGTGCCAGCAGCTTTCACGGGTCCTACGAGCAGTACTTC. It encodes CASSFHGSYEQYF.

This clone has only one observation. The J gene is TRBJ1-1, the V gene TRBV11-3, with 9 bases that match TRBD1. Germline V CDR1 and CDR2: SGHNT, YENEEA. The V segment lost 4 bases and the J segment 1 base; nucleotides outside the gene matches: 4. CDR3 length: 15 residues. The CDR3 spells CASSSGTGRNTEAFF. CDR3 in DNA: TGTGCCAGCAGCTCCGGGACAGGGCGGAACACTGAAGCTTTCTTT.

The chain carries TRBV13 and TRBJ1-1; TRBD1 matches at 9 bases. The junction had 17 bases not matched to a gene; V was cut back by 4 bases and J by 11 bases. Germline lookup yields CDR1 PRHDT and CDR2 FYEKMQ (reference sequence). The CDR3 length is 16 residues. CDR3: CASSSTTGQGKDGAFF. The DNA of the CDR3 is TGTGCCAGCAGCTCTACGACCGGACAGGGGAAGGATGGGGCTTTCTTT.

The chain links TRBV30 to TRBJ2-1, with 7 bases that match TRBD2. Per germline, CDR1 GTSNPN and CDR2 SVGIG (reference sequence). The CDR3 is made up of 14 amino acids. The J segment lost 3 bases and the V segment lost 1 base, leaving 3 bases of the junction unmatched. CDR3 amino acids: CAWSEASGYNEQFF. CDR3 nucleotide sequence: TGTGCCTGGAGTGAGGCTAGCGGCTACAATGAGCAGTTCTTC.

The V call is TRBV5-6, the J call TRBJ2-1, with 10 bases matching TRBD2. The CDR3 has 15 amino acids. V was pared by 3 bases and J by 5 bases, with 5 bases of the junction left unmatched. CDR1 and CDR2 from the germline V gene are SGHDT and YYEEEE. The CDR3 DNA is TGTGCCAGCAGCTCGGGACTAGCGACCCACAATGAGCAGTTCTTC. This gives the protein CASSSGLATHNEQFF.

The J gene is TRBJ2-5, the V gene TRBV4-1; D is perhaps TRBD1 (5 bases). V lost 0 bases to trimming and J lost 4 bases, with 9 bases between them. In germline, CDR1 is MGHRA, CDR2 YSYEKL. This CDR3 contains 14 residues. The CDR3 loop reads CASSQDNGAETQYF. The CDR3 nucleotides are TGCGCCAGCAGCCAAGATAATGGGGCAGAGACCCAGTACTTC.

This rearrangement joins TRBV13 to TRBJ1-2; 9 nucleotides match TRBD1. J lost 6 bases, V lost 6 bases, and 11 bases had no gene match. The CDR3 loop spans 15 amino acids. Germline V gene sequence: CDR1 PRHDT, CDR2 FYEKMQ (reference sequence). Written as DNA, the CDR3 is TGTGCCAGCAGGCAGACTACAGGGGGCCGGGATGGCTACACCTTC. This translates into CASRQTTGGRDGYTF.

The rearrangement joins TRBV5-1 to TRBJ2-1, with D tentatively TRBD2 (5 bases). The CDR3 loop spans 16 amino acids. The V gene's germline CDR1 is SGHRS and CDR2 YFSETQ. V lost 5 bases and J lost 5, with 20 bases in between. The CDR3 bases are TGCGCCAGCAGATACACGGCTGGAGGTATAAACAATGAGCAGTTCTTC. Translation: CASRYTAGGINNEQFF.